What follows are 8 T cell receptor beta chains derived from one specimen sequenced in a study of shared clonotypes between healthy human individuals. Some clones are missing from TCRdb's copy, which holds only in-frame ones; the method was immunoSEQ multiplex PCR. Among around 600,000 clones, around 97% were seen once, and the ten largest hold approximately 0.057%. The sequenced sample was naive CD4+ T cells sorted from blood. The subset was: CD45RA+ positively selected. All receptors derive from a woman aged 30 to 39 in good health.

The chain employs TRBV19 and TRBJ1-4; D is uncertain. V was clipped by 3 bases and J by 0 bases, with 11 bases between them. Germline CDR1 is LNHDA and CDR2 is SQIVND (reference sequence). There are 16 residues in the CDR3. The CDR3 bases are TGTGCCAGTAGTATGATGACGCGGGCAACTAATGAAAAACTGTTTTTT. Translation: CASSMMTRATNEKLFF.

The chain links TRBV28 to TRBJ1-1, with TRBD1 matching 11 bases. V trimming: 7 bases; J trimming: 9 bases; junction bases outside the gene matches: 10. The length of the CDR3 is 14 residues. Germline CDR1 reads MDHEN; CDR2 reads SYDVKM. This CDR3 is CASNTGTGGPKAFF. CDR3 bases: TGTGCCAGCAATACTGGGACAGGGGGTCCGAAAGCTTTCTTT.

This clone came up once. The chain couples TRBV7-2 to TRBJ1-2; D might be TRBD1 (5 bases). The CDR3 covers 16 residues. Looked up from germline, CDR1 is SGHTA and CDR2 is FQGNSA. V was clipped by 1 base and J by 6 bases, with 18 bases between them. Here the CDR3 reads CASSLVSAGFFDGYTF. CDR3 DNA sequence: TGTGCCAGCAGCTTAGTCTCGGCAGGGTTCTTCGATGGCTACACCTTC.

The chain combines TRBV27 with TRBJ2-7; 10 bases align to TRBD1. The germline V gene has CDR1 MNHEY and CDR2 SMNVEV (reference sequence). V was pared by 7 bases and J by 7 bases, with 13 bases of the junction left unmatched. The CDR3 has 15 residues. For the CDR3, the DNA is TGTGCCAGCACCCCCGCCGGGACAGGGGTCAGAGAGCAGTACTTC. Translation: CASTPAGTGVREQYF.

This chain links TRBV18 with TRBJ2-2; the D gene is possibly TRBD1 (5 bases). With 2 bases removed from V and 6 bases from J, the gap between germline ends came to 7 bases. Germline lookup yields CDR1 KGHSH and CDR2 LQKENI. The CDR3 is 13 amino acids. The CDR3 loop is CASSPEGAGELFF. As DNA, the CDR3 is TGTGCCAGCTCACCAGAAGGGGCCGGGGAGCTGTTTTTT.

V and J are TRBV4-2 and TRBJ2-7, with 16 bases fitting TRBD2. The CDR3 has 16 amino acids. Losses at the gene ends were 5 bases for V and 4 bases for J; bases not matched to a gene: 5. CDR1 is LGHNA, CDR2 YNFKEQ, per germline. The CDR3 spells CASSSGTSGRVYEQYF. CDR3 sequence (DNA): TGTGCCAGCAGCTCAGGGACTAGCGGGAGGGTATACGAGCAGTACTTC.

This chain links TRBV7-9 with TRBJ2-5; no firm D call. Trimming stripped 5 bases from V and 2 bases from J, with 9 bases between. Germline V gene sequence: CDR1 SEHNR, CDR2 FQNEAQ (reference sequence). The CDR3 length is 13 residues. The CDR3 spells CASSTDIQETQYF. CDR3 nucleotides: TGTGCCAGCAGCACCGACATTCAAGAGACCCAGTACTTC.

The V gene is TRBV28, the J gene TRBJ2-5; tentative D call: TRBD1 (5 bases). The DNA end is more similar to TRBJ2-7, so the J call may be wrong. Germline CDR1 MDHEN, CDR2 SYDVKM. The CDR3 loop spans 12 amino acids. The DNA of the CDR3 is TGTGCCAGCAGGGGGCCCTCCTACGAGCAGTACTTC. It is translated as CASRGPSYEQYF.